A selection of T cell receptor beta chains follows, all from one sample in a study of blood T cell repertoires in COVID-19. Some clones are missing from TCRdb's copy, which holds only in-frame ones; the method was immunoSEQ multiplex PCR. The sample has roughly 400,000 clones; about 88% are singletons. Sequences were obtained from PBMCs or T cells enriched from blood (not recorded which). All receptors come from a woman between 18 and 29 years old who had been exposed to COVID-19. CDR3s include the opening cysteine and the closing phenylalanine or tryptophan. A D gene is named only where the DNA matches it firmly. The size of a clone is reported for some rows only, either as once, few or many, or as a class for expanded clones.

V	J	D	size	DNA	CDR3
TRBV28	TRBJ2-7	TRBD2	NA	TGTGCCAGCAGTTTTCGGCATGCCCTAGCGGGGCTCCCCTACGAGCAGTACTTC	CASSFRHALAGLPYEQYF
TRBV7-3	TRBJ2-7	TRBD2	NA	TGTGCCAGCAGCTTGACTAGCGGGGGTTTCTACGAGCAGTACTTC	CASSLTSGGFYEQYF
TRBV6-2/TRBV6-3	TRBJ1-1	TRBD1	NA	TGTGCCAGCAGTTATGCCGGGACAGGGGGCACTGAAGCTTTCTTT	CASSYAGTGGTEAFF
TRBV29-1	TRBJ1-5	TRBD1	NA	TGCAGCGTTGAGCGGGACAGGGGGCAGCCCCAGCATTTT	CSVERDRGQPQHF
TRBV12-3/TRBV12-4	TRBJ2-7	TRBD1	NA	TGTGCCAGCAGTGGACAGGGGAAGTACGAGCAGTACTTC	CASSGQGKYEQYF
TRBV3-1/TRBV3-2	TRBJ2-7	TRBD2	NA	TGTGCCAGCAGCCAATCACCTAGCGGGAGGTCAAGGGAGCAGTACTTC	CASSQSPSGRSREQYF
TRBV28	TRBJ1-2	NA	few	TGTGCCAGCAGTTTATTTCCGACGCCGGGGGGCTACACCTTC	CASSLFPTPGGYTF
TRBV27	TRBJ1-2	NA	NA	TGTGCCAGCAGTAACTACCGGTCGGGTGAGCGAGGCTACACCTTC	CASSNYRSGERGYTF
TRBV25-1	TRBJ2-5	NA	NA	TGTGCCAGCAGTGACCCCGGCCTCGCGGAAGAGACCCAGTACTTC	CASSDPGLAEETQYF
TRBV20-1	TRBJ2-3	NA	NA	TGCAGTGCTCTCGGGTTTGGTACGCAGTATTTT	CSALGFGTQYF
TRBV5-5	TRBJ1-1	NA	NA	TGTGCCAGCAGTTACGACAGGAACACTGAAGCTTTCTTT	CASSYDRNTEAFF
TRBV4-1	TRBJ1-3	TRBD1	NA	TGCGCCAGCAGCCAAGAGGAGACAGGGGTCCCTCGGTCCGGAAACACCATATATTTT	CASSQEETGVPRSGNTIYF
TRBV6-1	TRBJ2-4	NA	NA	TGTGCCAGCAGTGAATACGAGAAACAGGGTGAAAGGGACTTC	CASSEYEKQGERDF
TRBV28	TRBJ1-2	NA	NA	TGTGCCAGCAGCCGTACGGGACATAATAACTATGGCTACACCTTC	CASSRTGHNNYGYTF
TRBV7-9	TRBJ2-3	TRBD1	NA	TGTGCCAGCAGCCAGCAGGGGACAGGGGGAAATACGCAGTATTTT	CASSQQGTGGNTQYF
TRBV5-1	TRBJ2-5	NA	NA	TGCGCCAGCAGCTGGACGCCGGGGAGTGGCGAGACCCAGTACTTC	CASSWTPGSGETQYF
TRBV5-1	TRBJ1-2	TRBD1	NA	TGCGCCAGCAGCTCGGACAGGGAAGGCTATGGCTACACCTTC	CASSSDREGYGYTF
TRBV4-2	TRBJ1-1	NA	NA	TGTGCCAGCAGCCAAGTGGTTGACAGTCTGAACACTGAAGCTTTCTTT	CASSQVVDSLNTEAFF
TRBV24-1	TRBJ1-1	NA	once	TGTGCCACCAGTGGGAAGGGCAGGGGTGATAGCACTGAAGCTTTCTTT	CATSGKGRGDSTEAFF
TRBV24-1	TRBJ2-2	NA	NA	TGTGCCACCAGTGACAGAAAATATAACACCGGGGAGCTGTTTTTT	CATSDRKYNTGELFF